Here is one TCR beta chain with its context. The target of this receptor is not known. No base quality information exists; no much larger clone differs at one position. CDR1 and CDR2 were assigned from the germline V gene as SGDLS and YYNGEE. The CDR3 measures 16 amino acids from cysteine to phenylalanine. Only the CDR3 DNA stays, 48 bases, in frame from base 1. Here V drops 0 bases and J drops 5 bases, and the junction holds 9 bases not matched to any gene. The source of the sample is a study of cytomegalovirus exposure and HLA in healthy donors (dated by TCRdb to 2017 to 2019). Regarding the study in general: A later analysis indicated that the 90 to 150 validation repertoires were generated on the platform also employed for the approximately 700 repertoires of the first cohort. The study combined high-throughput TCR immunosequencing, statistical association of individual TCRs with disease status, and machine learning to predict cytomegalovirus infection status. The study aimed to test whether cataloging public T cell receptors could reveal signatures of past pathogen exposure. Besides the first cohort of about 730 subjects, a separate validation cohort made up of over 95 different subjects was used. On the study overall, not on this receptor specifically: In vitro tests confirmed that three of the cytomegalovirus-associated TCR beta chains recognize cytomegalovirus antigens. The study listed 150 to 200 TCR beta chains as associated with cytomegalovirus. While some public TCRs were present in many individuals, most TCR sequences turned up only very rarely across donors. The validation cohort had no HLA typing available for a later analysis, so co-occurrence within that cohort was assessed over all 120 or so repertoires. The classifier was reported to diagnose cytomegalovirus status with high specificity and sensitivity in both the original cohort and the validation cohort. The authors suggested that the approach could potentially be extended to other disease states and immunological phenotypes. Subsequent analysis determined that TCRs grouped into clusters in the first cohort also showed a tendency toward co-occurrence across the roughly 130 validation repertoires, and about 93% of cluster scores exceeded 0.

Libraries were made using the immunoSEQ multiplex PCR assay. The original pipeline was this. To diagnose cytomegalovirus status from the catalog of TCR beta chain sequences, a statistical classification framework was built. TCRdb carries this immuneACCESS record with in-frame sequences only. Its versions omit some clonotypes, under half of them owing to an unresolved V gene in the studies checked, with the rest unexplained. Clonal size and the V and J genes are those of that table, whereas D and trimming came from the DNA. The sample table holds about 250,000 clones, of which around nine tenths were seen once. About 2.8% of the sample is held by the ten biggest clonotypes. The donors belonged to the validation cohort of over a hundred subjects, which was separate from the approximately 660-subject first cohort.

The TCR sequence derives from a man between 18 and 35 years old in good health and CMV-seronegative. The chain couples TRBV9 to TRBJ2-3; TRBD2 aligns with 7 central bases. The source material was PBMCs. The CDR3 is CASSVGGAGRGDTQYF. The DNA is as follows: TGTGCCAGCAGCGTAGGCGGAGCGGGGAGGGGAGATACGCAGTATTTT.